Given below is one TCR beta chain in context. This entry is derived from a study of blood T cell repertoires in COVID-19. Study information: The United States, Italy and Spain provided the acute and convalescent COVID-19 samples. PBMCs, B-cell-depleted T cells, or T cells provided the cDNA or gDNA that made up the material.

Authors' analysis steps: Researchers report that nucleated cell counts were estimated from reference gene primer amplification. Repertoires were generated with immunoSEQ multiplex PCR, while TCRdb's copy carries only in-frame clones and drops some. V, J and clone size are those of that table, while D and trimming were read from the DNA. Found here are hundreds of thousands of clones, roughly 85% of them singletons; the top ten hold under 4%. CDR1 and CDR2 (germline): SGHRS, YFSETQ. V was clipped by 0 bases and J by 6 bases; unmatched bases: 1. There are 14 residues in the CDR3. The V call is TRBV5-1, the J call TRBJ1-4; 8 bases align to TRBD1. The sequence came from a young man with active or convalescent COVID-19. The sample consisted of peripheral blood. The CDR3 DNA sequence: TGCGCCAGCAGCTTGGCACAGGGGGATGAAAAACTGTTTTTT. The encoded protein is CASSLAQGDEKLFF.